This T cell receptor (beta chain) derives from a study of vaccination effects on CD4 cells after COVID-19. For the study at large: Everyone in the study got two shots of either the BNT162b2 or mRNA-1273 vaccine.

Comments on this clone: The antigen is undetermined.

Assay: immunoSEQ multiplex PCR; the TCRdb copy retains only in-frame clones and omits some. Among about 23,000 clones listed, 73% were seen once. Losses at the gene ends were 2 bases for V and 6 bases for J; bases not matched to a gene: 6. The V gene's germline CDR1 is SQVTM and CDR2 ANQGSEA. The CDR3 contains 14 residues. Sequencing in the ViraFEST assay came after antigen-specific CD4+ T cells had been expanded with viral peptide pools, which were used to stimulate PBMC. Cells that had been cultured for 10 days were the source of isolated CD4+ T cells. According to the study, vaccine recipients showed no prior SARS-CoV-2 infection and negative nucleocapsid antibodies. Around 2.2 million PBMC per well received approximately 11 IU/ml IL-2 and around 9.8 ug/ml peptides in culture.

The source material was CD4+ T cells from PBMCs cultured with SARS-CoV-2 spike peptides, sampled before COVID-19 vaccination. The chain links TRBV29-1 to TRBJ2-2; TRBD1 aligns across 7 bases. The TCR sequence derives from a human donor who received a COVID-19 vaccine. The CDR3 here is CSVENPGTAGELFF. Written as DNA, the CDR3 is TGCAGCGTTGAAAATCCCGGGACAGCCGGGGAGCTGTTTTTT.